This T cell receptor beta chain originates from a study of blood T cell repertoires in COVID-19. Study-wide background: Nucleic acid was either cDNA or gDNA, and it came from T cells, B-cell-depleted T cells, or PBMCs.

Original processing notes: Reference gene primer amplification gave nucleated cell count estimates. Sequencing was performed with immunoSEQ multiplex PCR; in TCRdb, only in-frame clones are kept and a portion is missing. Clone size and V and J calls were adopted from that table, with D and trimming inferred from the DNA. Of about 300,000 clones in the sample, around four fifths were seen once. CDR1 is SGHNT, CDR2 YYREEE, per germline (reference sequence). The V end was cut by 0 bases, the J end by 6 bases, with 15 bases between. This CDR3 has 15 residues. The sequenced material came from peripheral blood. The source is a woman in her fifties or sixties with acute or convalescent COVID-19. This chain links TRBV5-4 with TRBJ2-5, with D perhaps TRBD1 (5 bases). The CDR3 spells CASSLARQGGKTQYF. The DNA for the CDR3 is TGTGCCAGCAGCTTGGCCCGGCAGGGCGGTAAGACCCAGTACTTC.